These T cell receptor beta chains were read from a single sample in a study of blood T cell repertoires in COVID-19. Assay: immunoSEQ multiplex PCR; the TCRdb copy retains only in-frame clones and omits some. The sample lists 290,000 or so clones; around 84% were seen once. The sample consisted of peripheral blood. The receptors were sampled from a man aged 65 to 79 with acute or convalescent COVID-19. Both conserved end residues are part of each CDR3. D genes are given only for firm matches. Not all rows give a size; the values are once, few, many and, for expanded clones, a class.

v_gene: TRBV12-3/TRBV12-4
abundance: NA
j_gene: TRBJ1-6
d_gene: NA
CDR3nt: TGTGCCAGCAGGTTAGGAGGTTCACCCCTCCACTTT
CDR3aa: CASRLGGSPLHF

v_gene: TRBV27
abundance: NA
j_gene: TRBJ2-1
d_gene: TRBD1
CDR3nt: TGTGCCAGCAGTTTCGGACAGGGGGGTCTTTTGGATGAGCAGTTCTTC
CDR3aa: CASSFGQGGLLDEQFF

v_gene: TRBV30
abundance: few
j_gene: TRBJ1-5
d_gene: TRBD1
CDR3nt: TGTGCCTCAGGGGGGAATCAGCCCCAGCATTTT
CDR3aa: CASGGNQPQHF

v_gene: TRBV28
abundance: NA
j_gene: TRBJ2-5
d_gene: NA
CDR3nt: TGTGCCAGCAGTAAGGGGATCGAGACCCAGTACTTC
CDR3aa: CASSKGIETQYF

v_gene: TRBV5-1
abundance: NA
j_gene: TRBJ2-1
d_gene: TRBD2
CDR3nt: TGCGCCAGCAGCTTGGGGCTAGCGGAATACTACAATGAGCAGTTCTTC
CDR3aa: CASSLGLAEYYNEQFF

v_gene: TRBV7-2
abundance: NA
j_gene: TRBJ1-5
d_gene: TRBD1
CDR3nt: TGTGCCAGCAGCTTGGGACAGATCCATCAGCCCCAGCATTTT
CDR3aa: CASSLGQIHQPQHF

v_gene: TRBV19
abundance: NA
j_gene: TRBJ2-6
d_gene: NA
CDR3nt: TGTGCCAGTAGTCTCCAACAGAACTCTGGGGCCAACGTCCTGACTTTC
CDR3aa: CASSLQQNSGANVLTF

v_gene: TRBV5-1
abundance: NA
j_gene: TRBJ1-2
d_gene: NA
CDR3nt: TGCGCCAGCAGCTTGGGACAGACTTCCTATGGCTACACCTTC
CDR3aa: CASSLGQTSYGYTF

v_gene: TRBV6-5
abundance: NA
j_gene: TRBJ1-2
d_gene: TRBD1
CDR3nt: TGTGCCAGCAGGGTTTCCGGGACAGGGGGCTATGGCTACACCTTC
CDR3aa: CASRVSGTGGYGYTF

v_gene: TRBV5-1
abundance: NA
j_gene: TRBJ2-3
d_gene: TRBD2
CDR3nt: TGCGCCAGCAGCCAGAGCGGGGGCGTCACAGATACGCAGTATTTT
CDR3aa: CASSQSGGVTDTQYF

v_gene: TRBV4-2
abundance: NA
j_gene: TRBJ2-7
d_gene: NA
CDR3nt: TGTGCCAGCAGCCAGGCTACGGCCGGGTCGTCCGAGCAGTACTTC
CDR3aa: CASSQATAGSSEQYF

v_gene: TRBV5-4
abundance: NA
j_gene: TRBJ1-1
d_gene: NA
CDR3nt: TGTGCCAGCAGGGTAGGACAAAAGAACACTGAAGCTTTCTTT
CDR3aa: CASRVGQKNTEAFF

v_gene: TRBV2
abundance: few
j_gene: TRBJ2-1
d_gene: TRBD1
CDR3nt: TGTGCCAGTTTAGAGCGGACAGGGACAAATGAGCAGTTCTTC
CDR3aa: CASLERTGTNEQFF

v_gene: TRBV11-2
abundance: NA
j_gene: TRBJ2-4
d_gene: TRBD2
CDR3nt: TGTGCCAGCAGCTCGGGACTAGCAAACATTCAGTACTTC
CDR3aa: CASSSGLANIQYF

v_gene: TRBV5-1
abundance: NA
j_gene: TRBJ2-1
d_gene: NA
CDR3nt: TGCGCCAGCAGCTTGGAGGTAGCGCGGAATGAGCAGTTCTTC
CDR3aa: CASSLEVARNEQFF

v_gene: TRBV3-1/TRBV3-2
abundance: NA
j_gene: TRBJ2-2
d_gene: TRBD2
CDR3nt: TGTGCCAGCAGCCAAGGATTCTTGGGACTAACGAACACCGGGGAGCTGTTTTTT
CDR3aa: CASSQGFLGLTNTGELFF

v_gene: TRBV7-2
abundance: NA
j_gene: TRBJ2-2
d_gene: TRBD2
CDR3nt: TGTGCCAGCAGCTTATATGGGGCTAGCGGGAGCGGGGAGCTGTTTTTT
CDR3aa: CASSLYGASGSGELFF

v_gene: TRBV6-5
abundance: NA
j_gene: TRBJ1-1
d_gene: TRBD1
CDR3nt: TGTGCCAGCACCACAGGGGGCGCGGCCACTGAAGCTTTCTTT
CDR3aa: CASTTGGAATEAFF

v_gene: TRBV29-1
abundance: NA
j_gene: TRBJ1-1
d_gene: NA
CDR3nt: TGCAGCGTTCTGGCTTCCACAAACACTGAAGCTTTCTTT
CDR3aa: CSVLASTNTEAFF

v_gene: TRBV6-6
abundance: NA
j_gene: TRBJ2-2
d_gene: TRBD1
CDR3nt: TGTGCCAGCAGCTCCCACAGGGGAGTAAACACCGGGGAGCTGTTTTTT
CDR3aa: CASSSHRGVNTGELFF

v_gene: TRBV9
abundance: NA
j_gene: TRBJ2-1
d_gene: TRBD2
CDR3nt: TGTGCCAGCAGCATTACTAGCGGGAGGAAAGTCAATGAGCAGTTCTTC
CDR3aa: CASSITSGRKVNEQFF

v_gene: TRBV2
abundance: NA
j_gene: TRBJ2-1
d_gene: TRBD2
CDR3nt: TGTGCCAGCAGCCGACTAGCGGGGGGGAATGAGCAGTTCTTC
CDR3aa: CASSRLAGGNEQFF

v_gene: TRBV7-2
abundance: NA
j_gene: TRBJ2-7
d_gene: TRBD1
CDR3nt: TGTGCCAGCAGCTTGCCGCCCTTTCCCGGGACAGTCTACGAGCAGTACTTC
CDR3aa: CASSLPPFPGTVYEQYF

v_gene: TRBV6-5
abundance: NA
j_gene: TRBJ2-7
d_gene: TRBD2
CDR3nt: TGTGCCAGCATTTCACTAGCGGTCTCCTACGAGCAGTACTTC
CDR3aa: CASISLAVSYEQYF

v_gene: TRBV28
abundance: NA
j_gene: TRBJ1-4
d_gene: TRBD1
CDR3nt: TGTGCCAGCAGGCGATCAACCGGGACAGGGGCTGAAAAACTGTTTTTT
CDR3aa: CASRRSTGTGAEKLFF

v_gene: TRBV3-1/TRBV3-2
abundance: NA
j_gene: TRBJ1-5
d_gene: TRBD1
CDR3nt: TGTGCCAGCAGCGTTGGGACAGGCCGGGATCAGCCCCAGCATTTT
CDR3aa: CASSVGTGRDQPQHF

v_gene: TRBV4-2
abundance: NA
j_gene: TRBJ1-4
d_gene: TRBD1
CDR3nt: TGTGCCAGCAGCCCCGGGACAGGGGGTGAAAAACTGTTTTTT
CDR3aa: CASSPGTGGEKLFF